This TCR beta chain was sequenced for a study of spatial heterogeneity in lung cancer. Notes on the study in general: Resection blood, more than follow-up blood, showed ubiquitous expanded tumor TCRs.

A word on this clonotype: Its antigen is undetermined.

A unique molecular identifier was attached to every TCR cDNA molecule. Using its own MiXCR run on the 5' RACE reads, TCRdb lists one record per CDR3 protein. The repertoire consists of over 70,000 distinct CDR3 sequences, with 8% to 9% occurring once and the leading ten covering roughly 1.9%. Specified time point: blood at routine non-recurrence follow-up after resection. The specimen was PBMCs, collected at follow-up. The sequence was collected from a female donor with early-stage non-small cell lung cancer.

CDR3 residues: CASSSSGEWGTAQYF. CDR3 in DNA: TGTGCCAGCAGCTCAAGTGGGGAATGGGGGACGGCGCAGTATTTT. V is TRBV7-3 and J is TRBJ2-3; either TRBD1 or TRBD2 may fit D (5 bases each). The V gene lost 4 bases and the J gene lost 10 bases, with 21 bases spanning the gap. This CDR3 has 15 residues. The germline V gene has CDR1 SGHTA and CDR2 FQGTGA.